These 22 T cell receptor beta chains originate from one sample sequenced in a study of blood T cell dynamics during melanoma immunotherapy. The time point: pre-treatment baseline. Measured with immunoSEQ multiplex PCR; TCRdb has only the in-frame clones, and not every one. The table has approximately 15,000 clones, more than 75% seen once; the top ten hold about 4.2%. The sequenced sample was blood, obtained from a patient treated with checkpoint blockade. These receptors were collected from a human donor with melanoma.

This chain uses TRBV11-1 with TRBJ2-2, with 7 bases aligning to TRBD2. The germline gives CDR1 SGHAT, CDR2 FQDESV (reference sequence). The CDR3 extends over 16 amino acids. V lost 6 bases to trimming and J lost 3 bases; unmatched junction nucleotides: 10. CDR3 bases: TGTGCCAGCAGTCGTGAGCGGGGCTGGGACACCGGGGAGCTGTTTTTT. It encodes CASSRERGWDTGELFF. The whole variable domain, remainder taken from reference TRBV11-1 and TRBJ2-2, is EAEVAQSPRYKITEKSQAVAFWCDPISGHATLYWYRQILGQGPELLVQFQDESVVDDSQLPKDRFSAERLKGVDSTLKIQPAELGDSAMYLCASSRERGWDTGELFFGEGSRLTVL.

The chain recombines TRBV18 with TRBJ2-7; D gene unclear. Trimming took 0 bases from V and 2 from J, leaving 8 bases between them. The CDR3 has 14 amino acids. Looked up from germline, CDR1 is KGHSH and CDR2 is LQKENI. The CDR3 region is CASSPPNRPYEQYF. CDR3 nucleotide sequence: TGTGCCAGCTCACCACCGAACAGACCCTACGAGCAGTACTTC.

J is TRBJ2-7 and V is TRBV19; 10 bases map to TRBD1. Germline CDR1 and CDR2: LNHDA and SQIVND (reference sequence). V lost 5 bases and J lost 7; bases outside the gene matches: 5. The CDR3 spans 13 residues. The CDR3 sequence is CASSGTGVGEQYF. CDR3 bases: TGTGCCAGTAGTGGGACAGGGGTGGGGGAGCAGTACTTC.

The chain joins TRBV28 to TRBJ1-2; the D gene is possibly TRBD1 (6 bases). Germline values: CDR1 MDHEN, CDR2 SYDVKM. This CDR3 contains 12 residues. Trimming took off 10 bases at V and 4 bases at J, with 13 bases between the two ends. Here the CDR3 DNA reads TGTGCCACCGGACAGACGTCCTATGGCTACACCTTC. Amino acid sequence: CATGQTSYGYTF.

The chain employs TRBV7-8 and TRBJ2-6, with 11 bases matching TRBD2. Germline V lookup: CDR1 SGHVS, CDR2 FQNEAQ. CDR3 length: 18 residues. J lost 1 base, V lost 5 bases, and 7 bases had no gene match. CDR3: CASSPTRLAGSGANVLTF. CDR3 nucleotide sequence: TGTGCCAGCAGCCCCACGCGACTAGCGGGGTCTGGGGCCAACGTCCTGACTTTC. The whole variable domain, filled in from reference TRBV7-8 and TRBJ2-6, reads GAGVSQSPRYKVAKRGQDVALRCDPISGHVSLFWYQQALGQGPEFLTYFQNEAQLDKSGLPSDRFFAERPEGSVSTLKIQRTQQEDSAVYLCASSPTRLAGSGANVLTFGAGSRLTVL.

The J gene is TRBJ2-2, the V gene TRBV5-4; possible D gene TRBD2, 6 bases. Germline V lookup: CDR1 SGHNT, CDR2 YYREEE (reference sequence). The CDR3 is 15 residues long. V was shortened by 4 bases and J by 0 bases, with 10 bases between the two germline ends. The CDR3 here is CASSPGLPNTGELFF. CDR3 DNA: TGTGCCAGCAGCCCGGGACTGCCGAACACCGGGGAGCTGTTTTTT.

The chain couples TRBV5-1 to TRBJ1-1, with a tentative D call TRBD1 (5 bases). Germline assignment: CDR1 SGHRS and CDR2 YFSETQ. V lost 0 bases to trimming and J lost 10 bases, with 7 bases between them. The CDR3 sequence is 11 residues long. The CDR3 region has the DNA TGCGCCAGCAGCTTGGAAGGGGCAGCTTTCTTT. Residues: CASSLEGAAFF.

This clone came up once. The rearrangement uses TRBV11-2 and TRBJ2-7; D not resolved. Germline V gene lookup returns CDR1 SGHAT and CDR2 FQNNGV. This CDR3 region has 13 residues. Between the trimmed V and J ends, which lost 5 bases and 2 bases, there was a span of 10 bases. As DNA, the CDR3 is TGTGCCAGCAGCCCCACGTGGGCCTACGAGCAGTACTTC. Its protein product is CASSPTWAYEQYF. The variable domain in full, with the rest retrieved from reference TRBV11-2 and TRBJ2-7, is EAGVAQSPRYKIIEKRQSVAFWCNPISGHATLYWYQQILGQGPKLLIQFQNNGVVDDSQLPKDRFSAERLKGVDSTLKIQPAKLEDSAVYLCASSPTWAYEQYFGPGTRLTVT.

The chain carries TRBV5-1 and TRBJ2-3; unclear D gene. This CDR3 spans 14 amino acids. The ends were cut back, 2 bases at V and 2 bases at J, with 9 bases in the middle. Germline CDR1 and CDR2: SGHRS and YFSETQ. CDR3 DNA: TGCGCCAGCAGCTTAGGCCGTACCACAGATACGCAGTATTTT. Translated, it gives CASSLGRTTDTQYF.

The chain couples TRBV28 to TRBJ1-2; possible D gene TRBD1, 5 bases. The germline CDR1 and CDR2 sequences are MDHEN and SYDVKM. CDR3 length: 13 residues. V was shortened by 3 bases and J by 5 bases, with 10 bases between the two germline ends. The CDR3 DNA reads as TGTGCCAGCAGTTTTGGGGGGGGGTATGGCTACACCTTC. Protein: CASSFGGGYGYTF.

The chain is built from TRBV6-1 and TRBJ1-4, with D perhaps TRBD1 (6 bases). The CDR3 length is 17 residues. Trimming removed 3 bases at V and 4 bases at J, with 18 bases between. Germline V CDR1 and CDR2: MNHNS, SASEGT. The CDR3 DNA follows: TGTGCCAGCAGTGAGAGTATTCAGGGGCAGTATAATGAAAAACTGTTTTTT. Amino acids: CASSESIQGQYNEKLFF.

This clone was seen a handful of times. The chain combines TRBV28 with TRBJ1-6; TRBD1 might be the D (5 bases). V was shortened by 2 bases and J by 9 bases, with 5 bases between the two germline ends. CDR1 and CDR2 from the germline V gene are MDHEN and SYDVKM. The CDR3 length is 12 residues. CDR3: CASSLRGSPLHF. For the CDR3, the DNA is TGTGCCAGCAGTTTAAGGGGTTCACCCCTCCACTTT.

The chain uses TRBV14 and TRBJ2-3; TRBD1 matches 9 bases. V lost 1 base and J lost 2; bases outside the gene matches: 10. Germline V gene sequence: CDR1 SGHDN, CDR2 FVKESK. CDR3 length: 18 amino acids. The CDR3 here is CASSQVPGTGRPTDTQYF. The CDR3 region has the DNA TGTGCCAGCAGCCAAGTTCCCGGGACAGGGCGGCCCACAGATACGCAGTATTTT. Filled out from reference TRBV14 and TRBJ2-3, the complete variable domain reads EAGVTQFPSHSVIEKGQTVTLRCDPISGHDNLYWYRRVMGKEIKFLLHFVKESKQDESGMPNNRFLAERTGGTYSTLKVQPAELEDSGVYFCASSQVPGTGRPTDTQYFGPGTRLTVL.

The J gene is TRBJ1-1, the V gene TRBV6-1; unclear D gene. This CDR3 comprises 11 residues. Per germline, CDR1 MNHNS and CDR2 SASEGT. V was cut by 5 bases and J by 4 bases, with 5 bases left in between. CDR3 protein: CASSSTTEAFF. The DNA of the CDR3 is TGTGCCAGCAGTTCTACCACTGAAGCTTTCTTT.

This rearrangement joins TRBV18 to TRBJ2-3; 7 positions agree with TRBD2. Germline CDR1 KGHSH, CDR2 LQKENI. V trimming: 6 bases; J trimming: 1 base; junction bases outside the gene matches: 1. This CDR3 is 13 amino acids long. The CDR3 protein is CASSGGGTDTQYF. Written as DNA, the CDR3 is TGTGCCAGCTCTGGGGGGGGCACAGATACGCAGTATTTT.

The V gene is TRBV11-2, the J gene TRBJ2-2; D unclear. V dropped 6 bases and J dropped 2 bases, with 16 bases sitting between them. The CDR3 spans 16 residues. Germline-derived CDR1 and CDR2 are SGHAT and FQNNGV. The CDR3 sequence is CASSSIRRFNTGELFF. CDR3 bases: TGTGCCAGCAGTTCCATTAGGCGTTTTAACACCGGGGAGCTGTTTTTT.

The genes are TRBV11-1 and TRBJ2-5; D ambiguous. The CDR3 is 13 residues long. Germline V gene lookup returns CDR1 SGHAT and CDR2 FQDESV (reference sequence). Trimming pared 1 base from V and 5 bases from J, leaving 8 bases between. The CDR3 sequence is CASSLGVWETQYF. For the CDR3, the DNA is TGTGCCAGCAGCTTAGGGGTTTGGGAGACCCAGTACTTC. The full variable domain, rest sourced from reference TRBV11-1 and TRBJ2-5, is EAEVAQSPRYKITEKSQAVAFWCDPISGHATLYWYRQILGQGPELLVQFQDESVVDDSQLPKDRFSAERLKGVDSTLKIQPAELGDSAMYLCASSLGVWETQYFGPGTRLLVL.

The V gene is TRBV2, the J gene TRBJ2-3; the D gene could be TRBD1 or TRBD2 (5 bases each). Trimming left V 3 bases short and J 4 bases short, with 14 bases between. This CDR3 has 15 residues. Germline-derived CDR1 and CDR2 are SNHLY and FYNNEI. DNA for the CDR3: TGTGCCAGCAGTGAGATTCCCAGAGGGGCAGATACGCAGTATTTT. Its translation: CASSEIPRGADTQYF.

This chain links TRBV19 with TRBJ2-7; TRBD1 agrees at 9 bases. This CDR3 comprises 16 residues. Germline V gives CDR1 LNHDA, CDR2 SQIVND (reference sequence). The V segment lost 5 bases and the J segment 5 bases; nucleotides outside the gene matches: 13. The CDR3 DNA sequence: TGTGCCAGTAGTTCCTCCGGGACAGGGCTTTTCCACGAGCAGTACTTC. Residues: CASSSSGTGLFHEQYF.

The chain links TRBV12-5 to TRBJ2-3; D might be TRBD2 (6 bases). Germline V CDR1 and CDR2: LGHNT, FRNRAP. Trimming shortened V by 1 base and J by 4 bases, and 6 bases separated the two germline ends. The CDR3 consists of 13 residues. The CDR3: CASGLGGADTQYF. The CDR3 nucleotides read TGTGCTAGTGGTTTGGGCGGGGCAGATACGCAGTATTTT.

The J gene is TRBJ2-7, the V gene TRBV11-3; tentative D call: TRBD2 (5 bases). The germline gives CDR1 SGHNT, CDR2 YENEEA. The CDR3 totals 13 residues. V was trimmed by 3 bases and J by 5 bases, leaving 11 bases between them. The CDR3 protein is CASSFSGIDEQYF. The CDR3 DNA follows: TGTGCCAGCAGCTTCAGCGGTATAGACGAGCAGTACTTC. The full variable domain, rest sourced from reference TRBV11-3 and TRBJ2-7, is EAGVVQSPRYKIIEKKQPVAFWCNPISGHNTLYWYLQNLGQGPELLIRYENEEAVDDSQLPKDRFSAERLKGVDSTLKIQPAELGDSAVYLCASSFSGIDEQYFGPGTRLTVT.

This clone has a handful of counts. The chain employs TRBV9 and TRBJ1-1; TRBD1 agrees at 7 bases. Germline-derived CDR1 and CDR2 are SGDLS and YYNGEE. V was clipped by 3 bases and J by 4 bases; unmatched bases: 9. CDR3 length: 15 residues. The CDR3 here is CASSERQGSGTEAFF. The CDR3 nucleotides read TGTGCCAGCAGCGAAAGACAGGGAAGCGGCACTGAAGCTTTCTTT. The full variable domain, in which reference TRBV9 and TRBJ1-1 provide the parts outside the CDR3, is DSGVTQTPKHLITATGQRVTLRCSPRSGDLSVYWYQQSLDQGLQFLIQYYNGEERAKGNILERFSAQQFPDLHSELNLSSLELGDSALYFCASSERQGSGTEAFFGQGTRLTVV.